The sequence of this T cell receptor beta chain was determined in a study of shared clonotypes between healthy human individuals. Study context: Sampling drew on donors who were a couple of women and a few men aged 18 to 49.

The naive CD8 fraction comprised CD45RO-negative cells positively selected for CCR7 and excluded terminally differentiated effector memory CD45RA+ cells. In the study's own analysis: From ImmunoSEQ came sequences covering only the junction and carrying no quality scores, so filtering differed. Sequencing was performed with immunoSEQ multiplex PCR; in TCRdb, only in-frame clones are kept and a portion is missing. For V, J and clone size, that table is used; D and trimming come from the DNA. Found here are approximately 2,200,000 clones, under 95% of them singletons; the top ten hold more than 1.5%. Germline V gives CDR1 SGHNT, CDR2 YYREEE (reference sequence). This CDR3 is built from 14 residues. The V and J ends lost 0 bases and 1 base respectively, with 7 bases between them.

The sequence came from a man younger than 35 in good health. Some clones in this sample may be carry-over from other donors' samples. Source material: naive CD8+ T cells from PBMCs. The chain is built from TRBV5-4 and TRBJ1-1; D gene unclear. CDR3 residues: CASSLGTENTEAFF. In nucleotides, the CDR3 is TGTGCCAGCAGCTTGGGGACGGAGAACACTGAAGCTTTCTTT. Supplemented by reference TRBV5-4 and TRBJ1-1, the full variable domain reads ETGVTQSPTHLIKTRGQQVTLRCSSQSGHNTVSWYQQALGQGPQFIFQYYREEENGRGNFPPRFSGLQFPNYSSELNVNALELDDSALYLCASSLGTENTEAFFGQGTRLTVV.